The entry that follows covers one T cell receptor beta chain sequence. What it binds is unknown. This sample stems from a study of T cells after yellow fever vaccination. Findings and limits, study-wide: Contaminating bulk clonotypes could be abundant in FACS-sorted repertoires.

In TCRdb, the 5' RACE reads were re-called with MiXCR into one record per CDR3 protein. Among hundreds of thousands of distinct CDR3 sequences listed, over 15% were seen once. V was clipped by 4 bases and J by 7 bases, with 17 bases between them. Germline-derived CDR1 and CDR2 are MNHEY and SVGAGI. This CDR3 has 16 residues. The sequence was collected from a young man who received the YFV17D yellow fever vaccine. This specimen consisted of PBMCs, obtained 15 days after the yellow fever booster vaccination. The J gene is TRBJ1-6, the V gene TRBV6-5; D unresolved. In nucleotides, the CDR3 is TGTGCCAGCAGTTGGACCGACTTCGACGGGAATTCACCCCTCCACTTT. Translation: CASSWTDFDGNSPLHF.